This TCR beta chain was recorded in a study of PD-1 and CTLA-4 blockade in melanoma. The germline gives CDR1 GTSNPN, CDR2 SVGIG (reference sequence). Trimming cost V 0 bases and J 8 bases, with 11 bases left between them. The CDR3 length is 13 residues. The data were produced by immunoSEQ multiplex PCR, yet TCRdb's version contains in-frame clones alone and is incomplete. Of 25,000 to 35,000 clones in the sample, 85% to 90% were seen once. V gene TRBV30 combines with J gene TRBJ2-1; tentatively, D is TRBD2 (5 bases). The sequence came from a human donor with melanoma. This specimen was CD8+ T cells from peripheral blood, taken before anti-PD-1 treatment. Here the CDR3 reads CAWSVTRAHEQFF. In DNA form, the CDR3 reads TGTGCCTGGAGTGTAACGAGGGCCCATGAGCAGTTCTTC.